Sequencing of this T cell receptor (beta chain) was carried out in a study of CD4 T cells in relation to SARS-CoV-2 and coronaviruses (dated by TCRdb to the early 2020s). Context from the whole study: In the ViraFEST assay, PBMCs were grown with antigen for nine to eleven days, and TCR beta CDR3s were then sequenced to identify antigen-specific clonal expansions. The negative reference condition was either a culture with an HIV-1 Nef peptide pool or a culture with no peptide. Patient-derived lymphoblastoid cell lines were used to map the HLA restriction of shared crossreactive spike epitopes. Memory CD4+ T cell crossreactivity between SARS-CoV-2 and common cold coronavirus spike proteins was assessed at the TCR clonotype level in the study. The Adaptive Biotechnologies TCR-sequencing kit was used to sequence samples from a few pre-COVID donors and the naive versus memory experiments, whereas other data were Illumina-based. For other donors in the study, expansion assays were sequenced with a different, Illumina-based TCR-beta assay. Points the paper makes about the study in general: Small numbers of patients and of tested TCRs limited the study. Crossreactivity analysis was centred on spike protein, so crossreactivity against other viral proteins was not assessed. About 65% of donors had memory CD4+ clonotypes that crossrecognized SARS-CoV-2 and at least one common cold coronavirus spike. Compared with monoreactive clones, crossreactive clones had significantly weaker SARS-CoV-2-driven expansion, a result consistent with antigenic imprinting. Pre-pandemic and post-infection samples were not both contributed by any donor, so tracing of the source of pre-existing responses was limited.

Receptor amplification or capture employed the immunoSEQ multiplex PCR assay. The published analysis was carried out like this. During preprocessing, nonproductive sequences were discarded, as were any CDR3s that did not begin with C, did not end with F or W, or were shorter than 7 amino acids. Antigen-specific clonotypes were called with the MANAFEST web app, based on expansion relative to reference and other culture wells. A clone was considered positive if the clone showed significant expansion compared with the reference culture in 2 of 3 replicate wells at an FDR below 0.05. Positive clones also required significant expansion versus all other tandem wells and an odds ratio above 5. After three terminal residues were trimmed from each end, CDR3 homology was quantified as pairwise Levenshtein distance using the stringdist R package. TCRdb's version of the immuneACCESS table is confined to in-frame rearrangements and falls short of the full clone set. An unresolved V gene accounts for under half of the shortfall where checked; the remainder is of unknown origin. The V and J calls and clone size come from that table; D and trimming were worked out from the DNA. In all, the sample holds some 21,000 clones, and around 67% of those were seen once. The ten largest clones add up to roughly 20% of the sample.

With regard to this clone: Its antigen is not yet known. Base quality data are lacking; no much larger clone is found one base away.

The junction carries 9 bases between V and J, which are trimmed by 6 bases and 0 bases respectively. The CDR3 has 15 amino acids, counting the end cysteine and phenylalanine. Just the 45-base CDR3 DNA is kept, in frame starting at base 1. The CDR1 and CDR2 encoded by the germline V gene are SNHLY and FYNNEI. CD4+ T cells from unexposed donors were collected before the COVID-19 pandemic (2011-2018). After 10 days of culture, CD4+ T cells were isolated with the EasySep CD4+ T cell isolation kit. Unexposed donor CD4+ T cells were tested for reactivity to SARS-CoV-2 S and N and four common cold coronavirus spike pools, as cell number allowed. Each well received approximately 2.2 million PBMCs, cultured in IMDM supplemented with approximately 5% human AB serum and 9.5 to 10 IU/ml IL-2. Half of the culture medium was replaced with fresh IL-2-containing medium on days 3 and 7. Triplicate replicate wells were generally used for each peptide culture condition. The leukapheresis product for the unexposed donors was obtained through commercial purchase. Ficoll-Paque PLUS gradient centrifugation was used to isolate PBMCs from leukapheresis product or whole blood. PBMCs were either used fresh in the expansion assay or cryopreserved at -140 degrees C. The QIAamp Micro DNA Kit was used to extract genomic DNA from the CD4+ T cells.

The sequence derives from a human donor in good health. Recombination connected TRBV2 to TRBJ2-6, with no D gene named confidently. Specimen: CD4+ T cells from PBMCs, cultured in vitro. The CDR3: CASRDQNSGANVLTF. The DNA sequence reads TGTGCCAGCAGAGATCAGAACTCTGGGGCCAACGTCCTGACTTTC. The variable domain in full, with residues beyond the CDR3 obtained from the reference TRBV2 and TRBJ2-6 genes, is EPEVTQTPSHQVTQMGQEVILRCVPISNHLYFYWYRQILGQKVEFLVSFYNNEISEKSEIFDDQFSVERPDGSNFTLKIRSTKLEDSAMYFCASRDQNSGANVLTFGAGSRLTVL.